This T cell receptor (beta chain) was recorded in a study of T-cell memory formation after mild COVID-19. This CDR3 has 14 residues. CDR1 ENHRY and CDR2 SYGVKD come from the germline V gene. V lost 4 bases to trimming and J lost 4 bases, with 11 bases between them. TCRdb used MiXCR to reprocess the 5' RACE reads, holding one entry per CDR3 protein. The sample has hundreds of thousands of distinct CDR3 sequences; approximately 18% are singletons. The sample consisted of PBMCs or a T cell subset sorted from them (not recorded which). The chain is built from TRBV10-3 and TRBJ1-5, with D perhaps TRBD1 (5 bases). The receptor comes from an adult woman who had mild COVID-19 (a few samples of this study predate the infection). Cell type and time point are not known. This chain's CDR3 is CAISGGLGNQPQHF. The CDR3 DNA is TGTGCCATCAGTGGGGGACTTGGGAATCAGCCCCAGCATTTT.